These 8 T cell receptor beta chains came from one sample sequenced in a study of T-cell reconstitution after alpha-beta-depleted transplantation in children. Unique molecular identifiers were incorporated when the TCRbeta library was constructed. TCRdb reprocessed the PCR reads with MiXCR, giving one entry per CDR3 protein. This table holds approximately 590,000 distinct CDR3 sequences, more than 9% found once. The sample consisted of PBMCs from the stem cell graft donor, taken from the stem cell graft. These receptors were collected from a human donor who donated a stem cell graft to a child with acute myeloid leukemia.

This sequence joins TRBV30 and TRBJ1-1; the D gene is possibly TRBD1 (6 bases). Per the germline V gene, CDR1 is GTSNPN and CDR2 is SVGIG (reference sequence). The CDR3 spans 12 residues. The V gene lost 0 bases and the J gene lost 11 bases, with 13 bases spanning the gap. CDR3 region: CAWSVPQGEAFF. In DNA form, the CDR3 reads TGTGCCTGGAGTGTACCACAGGGCGAGGCTTTCTTT.

This clonotype has only a few counts. V is TRBV15 and J is TRBJ1-2, with 7 bases matching TRBD1. The CDR3 is made up of 13 amino acids. Germline loops: CDR1 LNHNV, CDR2 YYDKDF (reference sequence). J lost 3 bases, V lost 5 bases, and 3 bases had no gene match. The CDR3 loop reads CATSSGQDYGYTF. The CDR3 DNA follows: TGTGCCACCAGCTCAGGACAGGACTATGGCTACACCTTC.

V usage is TRBV27 and J usage is TRBJ1-1; TRBD1 is a possible D gene (5 bases). Germline V lookup: CDR1 MNHEY, CDR2 SMNVEV (reference sequence). CDR3 length: 14 amino acids. Between the trimmed V and J ends, which lost 2 bases and 1 base, there was a span of 8 bases. This chain's CDR3 is CASSLGAENTEAFF. The CDR3 DNA is TGTGCCAGCAGTTTAGGGGCGGAGAACACTGAAGCTTTCTTT.

CDR3 region: CASSLVPGTYNEQFF. CDR3 DNA: TGCGCCAGCAGCTTGGTGCCAGGGACCTACAATGAGCAGTTCTTC. The chain recombines TRBV5-1 with TRBJ2-1, with D tentatively TRBD1 (5 bases). The CDR3 has 15 amino acids. With 0 bases removed from V and 2 bases from J, the gap between germline ends came to 9 bases. Germline assignment: CDR1 SGHRS and CDR2 YFSETQ.

This clonotype occurred many times. The chain couples TRBV5-6 to TRBJ2-7; D is undetermined. Germline-derived CDR1 and CDR2 are SGHDT and YYEEEE. CDR3 size: 13 residues. Trimming shortened V by 3 bases and J by 5 bases, and 12 bases separated the two germline ends. In DNA, the CDR3 is TGTGCCAGCAGCTGGGGAACAGTCGACGAGCAGTACTTC. Translation gives CASSWGTVDEQYF.

This clonotype was seen only a few times. This sequence joins TRBV29-1 and TRBJ1-2, with 8 nucleotides matching TRBD1. V was pared by 7 bases and J by 6 bases, with 7 bases of the junction left unmatched. CDR1 is SQVTM, CDR2 ANQGSEA, per germline. The CDR3 length is 12 residues. The DNA of the CDR3 is TGCAGCGGCGGACAGGGCTCGAATGGCTACACCTTC. Translating gives CSGGQGSNGYTF.

As to this clonotype: This could be a read error, since a much larger clone is one nucleotide away. The genes are TRBV29-1 and TRBJ2-7, with 11 nucleotides matching TRBD2. J gave up 3 bases and V 4 bases, and 11 bases lay outside the gene matches. The length of the CDR3 is 16 residues. Germline lookup yields CDR1 SQVTM and CDR2 ANQGSEA. The CDR3 protein is CSVGETSGVNHYEQYF. CDR3 bases: TGCAGCGTTGGGGAGACTAGCGGGGTCAACCACTACGAGCAGTACTTC.

The chain combines TRBV30 with TRBJ2-7; 8 bases fit TRBD2. The V gene's germline CDR1 is GTSNPN and CDR2 SVGIG (reference sequence). After removal of 4 bases from V and 6 bases from J, the junction contained 11 bases not matched to a gene. This CDR3 spans 14 amino acids. The CDR3 DNA follows: TGTGCCTGGACTGCCATTGGGACTAGTGCCGAGCAGTACTTC. This gives the protein CAWTAIGTSAEQYF. The complete variable domain, with remaining parts taken from reference TRBV30 and TRBJ2-7, reads SQTIHQWPATLVQPVGSPLSLECTVEGTSNPNLYWYRQAAGRGLQLLFYSVGIGQISSEVPQNLSASRPQDRQFILSSKKLLLSDSGFYLCAWTAIGTSAEQYFGPGTRLTVT.